This T cell receptor beta chain derives from a study of T cell repertoires in cytomegalovirus infection (dated by TCRdb to the late 2010s). About the study as a whole: Because public TCR beta signatures pointed to carriage of CMV infection together with the matching HLA type, the HLA type of each donor mattered for the analysis.

These reads were obtained on an Illumina HiSeq 1500. The raw public data were reprocessed by TCRdb itself: fastp quality trimming at Q25, MiXCR clonotype calling, in-frame beta chains only. Merged by CDR3 protein, the rows form single entries marked with the most common genes and DNA. This sample comprises about 150,000 distinct CDR3 sequences, 20% to 30% of them detected only once. The ten largest clones capture approximately 11% of the sample. This clonotype was detected many times. Its antigen specificity is not known. No much larger clonotype is one base removed from it; base qualities were not supplied. From the cysteine through the phenylalanine, the CDR3 covers 14 amino acids. Only CDR3 DNA is held: 42 bases, read in frame from base 1. The germline V gene (reference sequence) supplies CDR1 DFQATT and CDR2 SNEGSKA. The junction carries 13 bases between V and J, which are trimmed by 0 bases and 5 bases respectively.

Broader findings and caveats from the paper: The ex vivo response was dominated by HLA-C-restricted CMV-specific TCR beta clonotypes, which also provided the single most frequent clonotype in two of eight donors. Cumulative frequency of public TCR beta family members discriminated carriers of CMV infection plus the relevant HLA type in this cohort and an independent approximately 370-donor cohort.

The chain links TRBV20-1 with TRBJ2-5; a confident D gene designation cannot be given. This TCR came from a human donor in good health (CMV status not recorded). Some clones in this sample may be carry-over from other donors' samples. Sample: PBMCs. The CDR3 corresponds to CSARDRLGLETQYF. The DNA sequence is as follows: TGCAGTGCTAGAGATCGTTTAGGTTTGGAGACCCAGTACTTC.